What follows describes a single T cell receptor beta chain. As processed by the authors: Scientists estimated how many nucleated cells there were by amplifying reference gene primers. Profiling relied on immunoSEQ multiplex PCR, and the TCRdb table lists in-frame clones only, not all of them. From that table come the V and J calls and clone size; the DNA was used to work out D and trimming. This sample carries 190,000 or so clones, over 75% of them seen once, and the ten largest clones take around 2.8%. The sample originates from a study of blood T cell repertoires in COVID-19. The overall study: Acute and convalescent COVID-19 samples came from the United States, Italy and Spain. The cDNA or gDNA used as material had been derived from T cells, B-cell-depleted T cells, or PBMCs.

The germline V gene has CDR1 KGHDR and CDR2 SFDVKD. The CDR3 consists of 15 residues. Unmatched junction bases numbered 7, after V lost 3 bases and J lost 5 bases. The sample consisted of peripheral blood. The clonotype originates from a woman aged 80 or older with active or convalescent COVID-19. The chain couples TRBV24-1 to TRBJ2-5; 8 nucleotides line up with TRBD1. The CDR3 reads CATSDTTGVGETQYF. The CDR3 DNA reads as TGTGCCACCAGTGATACGACAGGGGTTGGGGAGACCCAGTACTTC.